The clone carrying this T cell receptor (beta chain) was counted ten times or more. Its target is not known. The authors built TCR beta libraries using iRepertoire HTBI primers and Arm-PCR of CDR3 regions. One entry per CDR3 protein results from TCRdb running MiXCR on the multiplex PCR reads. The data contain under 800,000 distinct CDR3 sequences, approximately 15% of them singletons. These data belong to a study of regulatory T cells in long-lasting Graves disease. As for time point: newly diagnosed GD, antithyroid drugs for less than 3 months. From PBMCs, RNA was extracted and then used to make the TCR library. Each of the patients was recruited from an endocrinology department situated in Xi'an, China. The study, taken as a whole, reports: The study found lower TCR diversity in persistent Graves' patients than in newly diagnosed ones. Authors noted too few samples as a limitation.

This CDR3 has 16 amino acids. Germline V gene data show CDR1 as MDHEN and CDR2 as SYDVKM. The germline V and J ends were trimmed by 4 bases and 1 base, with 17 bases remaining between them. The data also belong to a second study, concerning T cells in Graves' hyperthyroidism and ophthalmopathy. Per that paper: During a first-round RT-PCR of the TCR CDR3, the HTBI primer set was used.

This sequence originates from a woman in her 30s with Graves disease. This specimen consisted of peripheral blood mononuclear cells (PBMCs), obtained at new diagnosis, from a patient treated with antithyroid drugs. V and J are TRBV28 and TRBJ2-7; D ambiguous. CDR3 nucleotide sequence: TGTGCCAGCAGTTCCCAGGACGATATGTGGTCCTACGAGCAGTACTTC. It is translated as CASSSQDDMWSYEQYF.